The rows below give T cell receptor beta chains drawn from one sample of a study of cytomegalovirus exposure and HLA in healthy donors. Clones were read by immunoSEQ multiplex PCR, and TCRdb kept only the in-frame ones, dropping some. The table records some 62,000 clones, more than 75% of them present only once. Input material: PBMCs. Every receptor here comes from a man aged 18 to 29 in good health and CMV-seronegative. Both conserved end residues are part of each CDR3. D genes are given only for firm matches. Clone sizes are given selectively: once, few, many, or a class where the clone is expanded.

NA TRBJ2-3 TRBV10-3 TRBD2 CAISDTSGTDTQYF TGTGCCATCAGTGACACTAGCGGCACAGATACGCAGTATTTT
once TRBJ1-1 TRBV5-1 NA CASSLPREGTEAFF TGCGCCAGCAGCCTCCCCAGGGAGGGCACTGAAGCTTTCTTT
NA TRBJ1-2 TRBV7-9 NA CASSTTTNYGYTF TGTGCCAGCAGCACTACTACTAACTATGGCTACACCTTC
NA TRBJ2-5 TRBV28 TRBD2 CASSHYPWTSGGAETQYF TGTGCCAGCAGCCACTATCCCTGGACTAGCGGGGGGGCAGAGACCCAGTACTTC
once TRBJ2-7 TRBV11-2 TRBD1 CASSLGQGAGEQYF TGTGCCAGCAGCCTTGGACAGGGGGCGGGCGAGCAGTACTTC
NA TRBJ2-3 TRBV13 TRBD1 CASTGQGAGDTQYF TGTGCCAGCACCGGACAGGGGGCCGGAGATACGCAGTATTTT
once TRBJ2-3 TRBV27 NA CASTPYVSDTQYF TGTGCCAGCACCCCCTATGTGTCAGATACGCAGTATTTT
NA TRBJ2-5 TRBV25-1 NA CASSGQGAGGPETQYF TGTGCCAGCAGTGGACAGGGGGCGGGGGGGCCAGAGACCCAGTACTTC
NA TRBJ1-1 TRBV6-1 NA CASSMKPGVTEAFF TGTGCCAGCTCAATGAAGCCCGGGGTCACTGAAGCTTTCTTT
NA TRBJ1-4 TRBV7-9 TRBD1 CASSRRGQGDEKLFF TGTGCCAGCAGCCGAAGAGGGCAGGGGGATGAAAAACTGTTTTTT
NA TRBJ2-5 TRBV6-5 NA CASSVTGLIQETQYF TGTGCCAGCAGTGTCACGGGACTGATACAAGAGACCCAGTACTTC
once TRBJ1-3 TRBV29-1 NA CSGTAGTERGNTIYF TGCAGCGGAACGGCGGGGACCGAACGAGGAAACACCATATATTTT
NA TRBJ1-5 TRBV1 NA CTSSQDLGLSGNQPQHF TGCACCAGCAGCCAAGATTTGGGGCTCAGCGGCAATCAGCCCCAGCATTTT
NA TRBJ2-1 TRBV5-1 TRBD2 CASSLPSGGNEQFF TGCGCCAGCAGCTTGCCTAGCGGGGGGAATGAGCAGTTCTTC
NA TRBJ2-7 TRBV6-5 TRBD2 CATKRGLAEQYF TGTGCCACAAAGCGGGGGCTAGCTGAGCAGTACTTC
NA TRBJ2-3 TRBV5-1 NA CASTNQDTQYF TGCGCCAGTACTAACCAGGATACGCAGTATTTT
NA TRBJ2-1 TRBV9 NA CASSLVTGPSYDEQFF TGTGCCAGCAGCCTAGTCACAGGGCCAAGTTATGATGAGCAGTTCTTC
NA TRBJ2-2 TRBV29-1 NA CSVEESLARTGELFF TGCAGCGTTGAAGAAAGTCTAGCCCGCACCGGGGAGCTGTTTTTT
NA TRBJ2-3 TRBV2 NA CASSEALRDFRDTQYF TGTGCCAGCAGTGAAGCTTTGAGGGACTTTCGAGATACGCAGTATTTT
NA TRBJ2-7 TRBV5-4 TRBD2 CASSLGIGGFDEQYF TGTGCCAGCAGCTTGGGGATCGGGGGGTTCGACGAGCAGTACTTC
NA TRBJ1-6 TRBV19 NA CASSRQNSPLHF TGTGCCAGTAGTAGACAAAATTCACCCCTCCACTTT
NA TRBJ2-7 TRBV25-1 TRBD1 CASSPPGTGTYEQYF TGTGCCAGCAGTCCTCCCGGGACAGGGACATACGAGCAGTACTTC
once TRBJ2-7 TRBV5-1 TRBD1 CASSLEGQGDEQYF TGCGCCAGCAGCTTGGAGGGACAGGGTGACGAGCAGTACTTC
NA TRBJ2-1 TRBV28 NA CASTGTSYNEQFF TGTGCCAGCACGGGGACATCGTACAATGAGCAGTTCTTC
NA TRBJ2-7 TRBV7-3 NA CASSLDGGGYEQYF TGTGCCAGCAGCTTAGACGGCGGTGGGTACGAGCAGTACTTC
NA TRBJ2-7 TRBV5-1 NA CASSWQGRDEQYF TGCGCCAGCAGCTGGCAGGGCCGCGACGAGCAGTACTTC
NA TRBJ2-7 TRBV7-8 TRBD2 CASSSHRAGGHTYEQYF TGTGCCAGCAGCTCCCATAGAGCGGGGGGGCATACCTACGAGCAGTACTTC
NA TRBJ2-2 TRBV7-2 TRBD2 CASSLLAGTTGELFF TGTGCCAGCAGCCTACTAGCGGGGACGACCGGGGAGCTGTTTTTT
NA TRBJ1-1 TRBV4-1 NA CASSRTGMNTEAFF TGCGCCAGCAGCCGTACAGGCATGAACACTGAAGCTTTCTTT
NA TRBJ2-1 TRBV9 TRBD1 CASSVAGQAAYNEQFF TGTGCCAGCAGCGTAGCGGGACAGGCCGCCTACAATGAGCAGTTCTTC
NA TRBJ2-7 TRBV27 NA CASSSPDSYEQYF TGTGCCAGCAGTTCCCCGGACAGTTACGAGCAGTACTTC
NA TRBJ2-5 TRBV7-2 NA CASVPRQKFQETQYF TGTGCCAGCGTTCCGAGACAGAAGTTCCAAGAGACCCAGTACTTC
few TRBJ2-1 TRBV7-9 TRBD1 CASTYSGGNEQFF TGTGCCAGCACTTACTCAGGGGGAAATGAGCAGTTCTTC
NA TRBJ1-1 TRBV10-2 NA CASSETGRSEAFF TGCGCCAGCAGTGAGACAGGGCGATCGGAAGCTTTCTTT
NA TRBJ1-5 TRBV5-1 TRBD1 CASRETTGSQPQHF TGCGCCAGCAGGGAAACGACAGGGAGTCAGCCCCAGCATTTT
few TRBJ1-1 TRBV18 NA CASSPGRENTEAFF TGTGCCAGCTCACCAGGTCGGGAGAACACTGAAGCTTTCTTT
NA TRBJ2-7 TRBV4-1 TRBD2 CASSPSLAGALYEQYF TGCGCCAGCAGCCCGTCACTAGCGGGGGCCCTCTACGAGCAGTACTTC
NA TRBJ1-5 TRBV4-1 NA CASSADSSNQPQHF TGCGCCAGCAGTGCCGACAGTAGCAATCAGCCCCAGCATTTT
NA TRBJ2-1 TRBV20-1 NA CSARPGNEQFF TGCAGTGCCCGCCCAGGGAATGAGCAGTTCTTC
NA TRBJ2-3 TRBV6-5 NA CASSYAGTDTQYF TGTGCCAGCAGTTACGCGGGCACAGATACGCAGTATTTT
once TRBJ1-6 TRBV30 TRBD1 CAWGMGQANSPLHF TGTGCCTGGGGGATGGGACAGGCTAATTCACCCCTCCACTTT
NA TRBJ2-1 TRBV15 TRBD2 CATSRILAGEYNEQFF TGTGCCACCAGCAGGATACTAGCGGGGGAATACAATGAGCAGTTCTTC
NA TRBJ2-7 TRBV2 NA CASTQGGSAYEQYF TGTGCCAGCACCCAGGGGGGCAGTGCCTACGAGCAGTACTTC
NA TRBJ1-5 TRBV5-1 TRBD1 CASSPDRGNQPQHF TGCGCCAGCAGCCCTGACAGGGGCAATCAGCCCCAGCATTTT
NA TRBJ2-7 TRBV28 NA CANSFLEGEQYF TGTGCCAACAGTTTCCTAGAGGGCGAGCAGTACTTC